The 9 T cell receptor beta chains presented below share a single source sample, sequenced in a study of T cells in Graves' hyperthyroidism and ophthalmopathy. Amplification targeted TCR beta CDR3 regions from RNA transcripts. Using the HTBI primer set, a first-round RT-PCR was run on the TCR CDR3. One entry per CDR3 protein, called by TCRdb with MiXCR from the multiplex PCR reads. The sample lists a few hundred thousand distinct CDR3 sequences, just over 45% occurring once. Source material: peripheral blood or thyroid tissue (not recorded which). The receptor set was obtained from a woman aged 18-35 years with Graves' hyperthyroidism.

This clonotype came up a few times. The chain couples TRBV9 to TRBJ2-7; 11 bases agree with TRBD2. The CDR3 totals 17 residues. Germline V gene lookup returns CDR1 SGDLS and CDR2 YYNGEE. The ends lost 0 bases at V and 0 bases at J; junction bases unmatched: 5. CDR3 amino acids: CASSVDPTSGNSYEQYF. DNA for the CDR3: TGTGCCAGCAGCGTAGACCCGACTAGCGGGAACTCCTACGAGCAGTACTTC.

The chain uses TRBV7-9 and TRBJ2-7, with 7 positions matching TRBD2. V trimming: 8 bases; J trimming: 7 bases; junction bases outside the gene matches: 14. Germline V lookup: CDR1 SEHNR, CDR2 FQNEAQ (reference sequence). The CDR3 loop spans 14 amino acids. For the CDR3, the DNA is TGTGCCAGCCGCCCCAGCGGGAACTACAATGAGCAGTACTTC. The encoded protein is CASRPSGNYNEQYF.

As for this clonotype: This sequence may be a read error, since a much larger clone differs from it by one base. The chain uses TRBV24-1 and TRBJ1-2; unclear D gene. The ends were cut back, 4 bases at V and 7 bases at J, with 9 bases in the middle. The CDR3 covers 12 residues. Germline CDR1 and CDR2: KGHDR and SFDVKD. CDR3 nucleotide sequence: TGTGCCACCAGTGAGGGCAGCTGTGGCTACACCTTC. It translates to CATSEGSCGYTF.

This clonotype has at least ten counts. V and J are TRBV7-9 and TRBJ1-1, with D maybe TRBD1 (5 bases). Germline CDR1 reads SEHNR; CDR2 reads FQNEAQ (reference sequence). V was cut by 5 bases and J by 6 bases, with 16 bases left in between. The CDR3 runs 14 residues. The CDR3 sequence is CASSNKEGRPEAFF. The CDR3, as DNA: TGTGCCAGCAGCAATAAGGAGGGACGGCCTGAAGCTTTCTTT. Full variable domain (remainder filled in from reference TRBV7-9 and TRBJ1-1): DTGVSQNPRHKITKRGQNVTFRCDPISEHNRLYWYRQTLGQGPEFLTYFQNEAQLEKSRLLSDRFSAERPKGSFSTLEIQRTEQGDSAMYLCASSNKEGRPEAFFGQGTRLTVV.

This clonotype was observed a handful of times. The rearrangement uses TRBV20-1 and TRBJ2-1; 13 nucleotides agree with TRBD2. Germline CDR1 and CDR2: DFQATT and SNEGSKA (reference sequence). The V segment lost 6 bases and the J segment 0 bases; nucleotides outside the gene matches: 5. This CDR3 comprises 16 residues. In DNA form, the CDR3 reads TGCAGTGCCTATGGGACTAGCGGGAACTCCTACAATGAGCAGTTCTTC. Its translation is CSAYGTSGNSYNEQFF.

This clonotype was seen repeatedly, ten times or more. This sequence joins TRBV12-3 or TRBV12-4 and TRBJ1-5; a possible D gene is TRBD1 (6 bases). Trimming cost V 5 bases and J 5 bases, with 10 bases left between them. This CDR3 has 13 amino acids. CDR3 nucleotide sequence: TGTGCCAGCAGTAACAGGGTTTATCAGCCCCAGCATTTT. Translation gives CASSNRVYQPQHF.

The chain employs TRBV24-1 and TRBJ2-3; perhaps TRBD2 as D (7 bases). The V gene lost 3 bases and the J gene lost 0 bases, with 21 bases spanning the gap. Germline V gene data show CDR1 as KGHDR and CDR2 as SFDVKD. CDR3 length equals 19 residues. For the CDR3, the DNA is TGTGCCACCAGTGATGGGGGGGACATAAGGGGACCTAGCACAGATACGCAGTATTTT. It yields the protein CATSDGGDIRGPSTDTQYF.

This chain links TRBV7-8 with TRBJ1-1, with D hard to call. The germline CDR1 and CDR2 sequences are SGHVS and FQNEAQ. Trimming took 5 bases from V and 7 from J, leaving 23 bases between them. The CDR3 length is 16 residues. The CDR3 region is CASSTSQDSSYNEAFF. The CDR3 DNA follows: TGTGCCAGCAGCACATCGCAGGACTCTTCCTACAATGAAGCTTTCTTT.

The rearrangement joins TRBV12-3 or TRBV12-4 to TRBJ2-7; 9 bases fit TRBD1. Germline trimming cut 6 bases from V and 5 bases from J; bases unmatched to any gene: 11. The CDR3 is made up of 15 amino acids. The CDR3 spells CASSFTGTGPNEQYF. CDR3 in DNA: TGTGCCAGCAGCTTCACCGGGACAGGGCCCAACGAGCAGTACTTC.